These 3 T cell receptor beta chains originate from one sample sequenced in a study of blood T cell repertoires in COVID-19. The data were produced by immunoSEQ multiplex PCR, yet TCRdb's version contains in-frame clones alone and is incomplete. There are approximately 330,000 clones in the sample; about 87% occur only once, and roughly a tenth lies in the top ten. What was sequenced was peripheral blood. The receptors stem from a young man with COVID-19, enrolled during active disease.

The gene calls are TRBV19 and TRBJ2-1; perhaps TRBD2 as D (7 bases). Germline V gene sequence: CDR1 LNHDA, CDR2 SQIVND (reference sequence). The CDR3 consists of 14 residues. With 5 bases removed from V and 9 bases from J, the gap between germline ends came to 17 bases. CDR3 region: CASSGRGGMTEQFF. CDR3 bases: TGTGCCAGTAGTGGGAGGGGGGGGATGACTGAGCAGTTCTTC.

This chain links TRBV28 with TRBJ1-2; possibly TRBD1 for D (5 bases). The V gene's germline CDR1 is MDHEN and CDR2 SYDVKM. Trimming removed 2 bases from V and 4 bases from J, with 14 bases in between. The CDR3 length is 15 residues. The CDR3 loop reads CASSLGGTLGYGYTF. CDR3 coding DNA: TGTGCCAGCAGTTTAGGGGGGACGCTGGGCTATGGCTACACCTTC.

The J gene is TRBJ1-6, the V gene TRBV28; 9 bases are shared with TRBD1. The trim removed 6 bases at V and 8 bases at J, leaving 14 bases unmatched. Germline lookup yields CDR1 MDHEN and CDR2 SYDVKM. This CDR3 has 17 amino acids. The CDR3 nucleotides are TGTGCCAGCAGCCCCCTCGGTACAGGGGGCTGGTATTCACCCCTCCACTTT. As protein: CASSPLGTGGWYSPLHF.